This entry describes one TCR beta chain. The data were taken from a study of blood T cell repertoires in COVID-19. Study in general: Samples taken during acute and convalescent COVID-19 were collected in the United States, Italy and Spain.

Original data processing: Cell counts per sample came from amplifying reference gene primers. Clones were read by immunoSEQ multiplex PCR, and TCRdb kept only the in-frame ones, dropping some. The V and J calls and clone size are taken from that table; D and trimming were inferred from the DNA. This sample has under 150,000 clones; roughly 80% occur once, and the top ten carry roughly 8.6%. Germline assignment: CDR1 MNHEY and CDR2 SVGAGI. Germline trimming cut 6 bases from V and 2 bases from J; bases unmatched to any gene: 7. This CDR3 spans 15 amino acids. V is TRBV6-5 and J is TRBJ2-4; 7 positions match TRBD1. Sequencing used peripheral blood. This receptor was taken from a woman older than 75 in a cohort sampled during active or convalescent COVID-19. The CDR3 DNA is TGTGCCAGCAGGGGACAGTTTGCTCCCAAAAACATTCAGTACTTC. It translates to CASRGQFAPKNIQYF.